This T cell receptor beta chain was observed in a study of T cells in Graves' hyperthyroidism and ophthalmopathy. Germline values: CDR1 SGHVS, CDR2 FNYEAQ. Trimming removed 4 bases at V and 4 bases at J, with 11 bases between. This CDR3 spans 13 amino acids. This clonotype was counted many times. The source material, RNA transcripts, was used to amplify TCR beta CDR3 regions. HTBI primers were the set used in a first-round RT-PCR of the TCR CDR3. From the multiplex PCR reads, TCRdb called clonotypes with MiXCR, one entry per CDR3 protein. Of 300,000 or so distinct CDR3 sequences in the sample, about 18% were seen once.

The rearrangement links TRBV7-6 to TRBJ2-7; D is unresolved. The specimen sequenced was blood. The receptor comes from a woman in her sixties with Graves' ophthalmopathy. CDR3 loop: CASSSKFSYEQYF. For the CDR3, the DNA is TGTGCCAGCAGCTCGAAGTTCAGTTACGAGCAGTACTTC.